The 11 T cell receptor beta chains reported below all come from one sample, sequenced in a study of cytomegalovirus exposure and HLA in healthy donors. Measured with immunoSEQ multiplex PCR; TCRdb has only the in-frame clones, and not every one. The data contain a few hundred thousand clones, 90% of them singletons. Sequenced input: PBMCs. All receptors come from a woman aged 18-29 years in good health and CMV-seronegative.

This clone was counted a single time. This chain uses TRBV28 with TRBJ2-5; D possibly corresponds to TRBD2 (6 bases). The V gene's germline CDR1 is MDHEN and CDR2 SYDVKM. The length of the CDR3 is 14 residues. V shed 6 bases and J shed 10 bases, with 21 bases lying between them. The chain's CDR3 is CASSSDPAGGVQYF. Written as DNA, the CDR3 is TGTGCCAGCAGCTCGGACCCCGCCGGAGGGGTCCAGTACTTC.

The V call is TRBV7-2, the J call TRBJ2-7, with D possibly TRBD1 on 5 matching bases. This CDR3 is 11 amino acids long. V was pared by 5 bases and J by 5 bases, with 7 bases between. Germline-derived CDR1 and CDR2 are SGHTA and FQGNSA. CDR3 sequence reads: CASSRRDEQYF. The CDR3 nucleotides are TGTGCCAGCAGCCGCAGGGACGAGCAGTACTTC.

V is TRBV7-5 and J is TRBJ2-1; the table's TRBD2 call for D was not verified on the DNA. TRBV7-5 is labeled a pseudogene. The CDR3 consists of 15 residues. The CDR3 here is CARSLGLDFDNEQFF. In nucleotides, the CDR3 is TGTGCCAGAAGCTTAGGACTAGATTTTGACAATGAGCAGTTCTTC.

To note about this clone: A clone one base away is much larger, so this may be a read error. V usage is TRBV11-3 and J usage is TRBJ2-7; D gene uncertain. The CDR3 has 12 amino acids. Trimming removed 5 bases at V and 4 bases at J, with 9 bases between. Germline assignment: CDR1 SGHNT and CDR2 YENEEA. The CDR3 nucleotides are TGTGCCAGCAGCCCACAGAATTACGAGCAGTACTTC. Translated, it gives CASSPQNYEQYF.

J is TRBJ1-4 and V is TRBV25-1; TRBD1 agrees at 7 bases. Germline-derived CDR1 and CDR2 are MGHDK and SYGVNS. V dropped 1 base and J dropped 4; count of bases not matched to a gene: 12. The CDR3 runs 18 residues. CDR3 nucleotides: TGTGCCAGCAGTGAATCAAGAGGGGGCCCGGCTATTAATGAAAAACTGTTTTTT. Its protein is CASSESRGGPAINEKLFF. Complete variable domain (other parts from reference TRBV25-1 and TRBJ1-4): EADIYQTPRYLVIGTGKKITLECSQTMGHDKMYWYQQDPGMELHLIHYSYGVNSTEKGDLSSESTVSRIRTEHFPLTLESARPSHTSQYLCASSESRGGPAINEKLFFGSGTQLSVL.

This chain joins TRBV10-3 and TRBJ1-2, with 7 bases aligning to TRBD1. From germline, CDR1 is ENHRY and CDR2 SYGVKD. V shed 4 bases and J 1 base; nucleotides not matched to a gene: 18. The CDR3 runs 19 residues. This CDR3 reads CAISGKGLMTGTDNYGYTF. As DNA, the CDR3 is TGTGCCATCAGTGGAAAGGGCCTTATGACCGGGACAGATAACTATGGCTACACCTTC.

This clone was found once. This rearrangement joins TRBV28 to TRBJ1-2; D may be TRBD1 (5 bases). V was cut by 4 bases and J by 4 bases, with 19 bases left in between. Germline values: CDR1 MDHEN, CDR2 SYDVKM. The CDR3 extends over 16 amino acids. The CDR3 reads CASSSQGGPLVYGYTF. The CDR3 DNA reads as TGTGCCAGCAGTTCCCAGGGAGGACCACTTGTCTATGGCTACACCTTC.

The chain has TRBV5-6 and TRBJ2-7; 7 nucleotides line up with TRBD1. This CDR3 is 15 amino acids long. CDR1 and CDR2 (germline): SGHDT, YYEEEE. Trimming cost V 2 bases and J 0 bases; bases outside gene matches: 5. CDR3: CASSFQDRISYEQYV. The CDR3 nucleotides are TGTGCCAGCAGCTTCCAGGACAGGATCTCCTACGAGCAGTACGTC.

The chain joins TRBV4-3 to TRBJ1-3; no clear D. The V end lost 3 bases, the J end lost 6 bases, and 18 bases lay between the germline ends. Germline V gives CDR1 LGHNA, CDR2 YSLEER. CDR3 length: 16 amino acids. In DNA, the CDR3 is TGCGCCAGCAGCCATAAGCCCGGCAGGTTGGAAAACACCATATATTTT. It translates to CASSHKPGRLENTIYF.

V and J are TRBV28 and TRBJ2-3; 10 bases fit TRBD2. With V trimmed by 7 bases and J by 6 bases, 4 bases remained unmatched. The CDR3 totals 13 residues. Germline V lookup: CDR1 MDHEN, CDR2 SYDVKM. This chain's CDR3 is CASTSGGIDTQYF. The CDR3 nucleotides are TGTGCCAGCACTAGCGGGGGCATTGATACGCAGTATTTT.

The chain joins TRBV5-6 to TRBJ1-6; D unclear. Looked up from germline, CDR1 is SGHDT and CDR2 is YYEEEE. The CDR3 covers 17 residues. Trimming stripped 0 bases from V and 5 bases from J, with 15 bases between. In nucleotides, the CDR3 is TGTGCCAGCAGCTTGGTCCGGCAGACTGTCAATAATTCACCCCTCCACTTT. Translated, it gives CASSLVRQTVNNSPLHF.